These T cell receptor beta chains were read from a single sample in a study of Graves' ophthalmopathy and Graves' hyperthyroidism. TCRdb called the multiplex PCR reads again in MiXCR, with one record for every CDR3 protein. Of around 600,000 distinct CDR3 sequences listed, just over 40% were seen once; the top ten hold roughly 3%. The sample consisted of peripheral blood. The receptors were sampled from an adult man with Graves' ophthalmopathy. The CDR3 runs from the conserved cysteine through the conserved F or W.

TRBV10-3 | CASSRDRGYMSTEAFF
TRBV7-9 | CASSLAGTSGKETQYF
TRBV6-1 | CASSGGGSQETQYF
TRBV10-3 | CAISDPGTAQPQHF
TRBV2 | CASIPDEGSYGYTF
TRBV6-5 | CASSHPGSAGETQYF
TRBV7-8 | CASSLLRLTTAYEQYF
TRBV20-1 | CSVRDDAYEQYF
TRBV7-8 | CASSSGQGIYVLTF
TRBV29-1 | CSQVRTENSPLHF
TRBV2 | CASSGGALSLKETQYF
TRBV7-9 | CAGGGQTNTEAFF
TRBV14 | CASSPSRWADPWEQYF
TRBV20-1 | CSARGGGPLKTQYF
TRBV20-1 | CSARDLDRGYEQYF
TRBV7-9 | CASSFLTGREKTQYF
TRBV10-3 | CASGRDSNQPQHF
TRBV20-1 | CSATQRSGSVGYEQYF
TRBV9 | CASSVDGGSTDTQYF
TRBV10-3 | CASSYSREAGNTIYF
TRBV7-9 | CASSLGQPNSYGYTF
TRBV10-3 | CAISHRDRVLGTQYF
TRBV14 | CASSQAPSRQYYGYTF
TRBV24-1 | CATSAKDYTYGYTF
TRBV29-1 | CSVVHSTGYHNEKLFF
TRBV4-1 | CASSQGQAILYGYTF
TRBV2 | CASRVGTGANEKLFF
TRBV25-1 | CASSPGRRGQSPLHF